A selection of T cell receptor beta chains follows, all from one sample in a study of blood T cells in healthy people across ages. Each CDR3 protein is one row after TCRdb ran MiXCR on the 5' RACE reads. The table has about 760,000 distinct CDR3 sequences, 45% to 70% seen once. Sequencing used blood. All receptors come from a man between 35 and 55 years old in good health. CDR3s include the opening cysteine and the closing phenylalanine or tryptophan. D genes are given only for firm matches. Size is omitted from some rows. Given values are once, few, many or a class for expanded clones.

j_call d_call clone_size v_call cdr3_aa cdr3_nt
TRBJ2-7 - - TRBV12-3/TRBV12-4 CASSFGTVSYEQYF TGTGCCAGCAGTTTTGGAACGGTCTCCTACGAGCAGTACTTC
TRBJ1-1 TRBD1 - TRBV7-2 CTSSPNGDRGTEAFF TGTACCAGCAGCCCCAATGGGGACAGGGGAACTGAAGCTTTCTTT
TRBJ2-1 TRBD2 - TRBV5-1 CASSYVGGAGAYNEQFF TGCGCCAGCAGCTACGTGGGAGGGGCCGGCGCCTACAATGAGCAGTTCTTC
TRBJ2-3 TRBD2 - TRBV28 CASSLTRASGGPTDTQYF TGTGCCAGCAGCCTGACGAGAGCTAGCGGGGGGCCCACAGATACGCAGTATTTT
TRBJ1-2 - few TRBV7-2 CASSPDFDGYTF TGTGCCAGCAGCCCCGATTTTGATGGCTACACCTTC
TRBJ2-3 - - TRBV28 CASSSGDLNTQYF TGTGCCAGCAGTTCGGGGGACCTTAATACGCAGTATTTT
TRBJ2-1 - - TRBV27 CASSLSGLRRYNEQFF TGTGCCAGCAGTTTATCTGGACTCAGGCGCTACAATGAGCAGTTCTTC
TRBJ2-5 - - TRBV11-1 CASSLGRPNQETQYF TGTGCCAGCAGCTTAGGGCGACCGAACCAAGAGACCCAGTACTTC
TRBJ1-2 - - TRBV27 CASSRGHGDGYTF TGTGCCAGCAGTCGAGGACACGGGGATGGCTACACCTTC
TRBJ1-2 TRBD1 - TRBV5-1 CASSKTGTGDYGYTF TGCGCCAGCAGCAAAACCGGGACAGGGGACTATGGCTACACCTTC
TRBJ2-5 - - TRBV5-1 CASSPSPVNSQETQYF TGCGCCAGCAGCCCCTCCCCGGTGAACAGTCAAGAGACCCAGTACTTC
TRBJ2-6 - - TRBV11-3 CASRGISGANVLTF TGTGCCTCCCGCGGGATCTCTGGGGCCAACGTCCTGACTTTC
TRBJ2-1 TRBD2 - TRBV29-1 CSVRLSGEGEQFF TGCAGCGTTAGGTTATCGGGGGAGGGTGAGCAGTTCTTC
TRBJ2-7 - few TRBV14 CASSQVGGVGLGYEQYF TGTGCCAGCAGCCAAGTCGGCGGGGTAGGGTTGGGCTACGAGCAGTACTTC
TRBJ1-2 - - TRBV27 CASSPRAKANYGYTF TGTGCCAGCTCGCCACGGGCCAAAGCTAACTATGGCTACACCTTC
TRBJ2-6 - - TRBV9 CASSVGIRDSGANVLTF TGTGCCAGCAGCGTAGGAATCAGGGACTCTGGGGCCAACGTCCTGACTTTC
TRBJ2-5 TRBD2 - TRBV20-1 CSARTMSGRGGVETQYF TGCAGTGCTCGGACCATGAGCGGGCGCGGGGGAGTAGAGACCCAGTACTTC
TRBJ1-1 TRBD1 - TRBV2 CASLRGQMNTEAFF TGTGCCAGCTTACGGGGACAGATGAACACTGAAGCTTTCTTT
TRBJ2-2 TRBD1 - TRBV12-3/TRBV12-4 CASSPGTGGVTGELFF TGTGCCAGCAGTCCGGGGACAGGGGGCGTCACCGGGGAGCTGTTTTTT
TRBJ2-5 - - TRBV6-5 CASSYSEGQETQYF TGTGCCAGCAGTTACTCGGAGGGTCAAGAGACCCAGTACTTC
TRBJ2-5 TRBD2 - TRBV9 CASSASASGRRRVKEETQYF TGTGCCAGCAGCGCTAGTGCTAGCGGGAGGCGGAGGGTAAAGGAAGAGACCCAGTACTTC
TRBJ2-3 - - TRBV28 CASQDLGQEPFTDTQYF TGTGCCAGCCAAGACCTGGGGCAGGAGCCATTCACAGATACGCAGTATTTT
TRBJ2-1 TRBD2 - TRBV20-1 CSARGGTSGFYNEQFF TGCAGTGCTAGGGGTGGGACTAGTGGGTTCTACAATGAGCAGTTCTTC
TRBJ2-5 - few TRBV24-1 CATRAAGQETQYF TGTGCCACCCGTGCGGCAGGGCAAGAGACCCAGTACTTC
TRBJ2-2 TRBD2 - TRBV20-1 CSAASALAGVAGELFF TGCAGTGCAGCCTCAGCACTAGCGGGGGTCGCCGGGGAGCTGTTTTTT
TRBJ2-3 - - TRBV30 CAWSVMVNTQYF TGTGCCTGGAGTGTGATGGTCAATACGCAGTATTTT
TRBJ1-1 - - TRBV28 CASSYSGEKPDTEAFF TGTGCCAGCAGTTACTCAGGGGAAAAGCCGGACACTGAAGCTTTCTTT
TRBJ2-5 TRBD2 few TRBV5-1 CASNLAGGGETQYF TGCGCCAGCAATCTAGCGGGGGGCGGAGAGACCCAGTACTTC
TRBJ2-5 TRBD2 - TRBV12-3/TRBV12-4 CASSPKKFSGGQETQYF TGTGCCAGCAGCCCCAAAAAGTTTAGCGGGGGACAAGAGACCCAGTACTTC
TRBJ1-4 TRBD1 few TRBV7-9 CASSPWRQGNEKLFF TGTGCCAGCAGCCCCTGGCGACAGGGAAACGAAAAACTGTTTTTT
TRBJ2-7 - - TRBV6-6 CASSYSTASSYEQYF TGTGCCAGCAGTTACTCAACAGCGAGCTCCTACGAGCAGTACTTC
TRBJ2-1 - once TRBV4-3 CASSQDLRSSYNEQFF TGCGCCAGCAGCCAAGATCTAAGAAGCTCCTACAATGAGCAGTTCTTC
TRBJ1-1 - - TRBV29-1 CSVYGGHEAFF TGCAGCGTTTACGGGGGCCATGAAGCTTTCTTT
TRBJ2-3 - many TRBV12-3/TRBV12-4 CASSLIALTATSTDTQYF TGTGCCAGCAGTTTAATTGCGTTGACAGCCACTAGCACAGATACGCAGTATTTT
TRBJ2-3 - - TRBV20-1 CSARKVIRSYSDTQYF TGCAGTGCTAGAAAAGTGATCCGGAGTTACTCAGATACGCAGTATTTT
TRBJ2-6 - - TRBV28 CASGRGAAGANVLTF TGTGCCAGCGGTAGGGGGGCTGCTGGGGCCAACGTCCTGACTTTC
TRBJ2-5 - many TRBV5-1 CASSLGTTPLGETQYF TGCGCCAGCAGCTTGGGGACTACCCCTCTAGGGGAGACCCAGTACTTC
TRBJ2-1 - few TRBV4-2 CASSQEARVNEQFF TGTGCCAGCAGCCAAGAGGCTAGGGTCAATGAGCAGTTCTTC
TRBJ2-7 - - TRBV15 CATRDADGGYEQYF TGTGCCACCAGGGATGCCGACGGGGGCTACGAGCAGTACTTC
TRBJ1-6 TRBD1 - TRBV7-8 CASSSPITGGGSYNSPLHF TGTGCCAGCAGCTCCCCAATAACAGGGGGCGGAAGCTATAATTCACCCCTCCACTTT
TRBJ1-4 TRBD1 few TRBV5-1 CASGPQGAREKLFF TGCGCCAGCGGCCCACAGGGGGCTAGGGAAAAACTGTTTTTT
TRBJ1-5 - - TRBV12-3/TRBV12-4 CASSFWGPGSNQPQHF TGTGCCAGCAGTTTTTGGGGGCCCGGTAGCAATCAGCCCCAGCATTTT
TRBJ2-3 - - TRBV29-1 CSGEAPQLISTDTQYF TGCAGCGGGGAGGCGCCCCAACTTATTAGCACAGATACGCAGTATTTT
TRBJ2-3 TRBD2 - TRBV6-2/TRBV6-3 CASSPPGLETDTQYF TGTGCCAGCAGCCCGCCGGGACTAGAAACAGATACGCAGTATTTT
TRBJ2-7 - - TRBV15 CATSRDPYRRGSSYEQYF TGTGCCACCAGCAGAGATCCGTACAGGAGGGGGTCCTCCTACGAGCAGTACTTC
TRBJ1-1 - - TRBV4-2 CASSHREVNTEAFF TGTGCCAGCAGCCACAGGGAGGTGAACACTGAAGCTTTCTTT
TRBJ2-7 - - TRBV20-1 CSARDRSEGSYEQYF TGCAGTGCTAGAGATCGGAGCGAGGGTTCCTACGAGCAGTACTTC
TRBJ2-5 TRBD1 - TRBV5-1 CASSLVGQGLGETQYF TGCGCCAGCAGCTTGGTGGGACAGGGCCTAGGAGAGACCCAGTACTTC
TRBJ1-5 - - TRBV7-8 CASSFNRDQPQHF TGTGCCAGCAGCTTCAACAGGGACCAGCCCCAGCATTTT
TRBJ2-7 TRBD1 once TRBV29-1 CSVEGTGVGEQYF TGCAGCGTTGAAGGGACAGGGGTGGGCGAGCAGTACTTC
TRBJ2-3 TRBD2 - TRBV6-6 CASNWGGTDTQYF TGTGCCAGCAACTGGGGGGGAACAGATACGCAGTATTTT
TRBJ1-4 - - TRBV4-2 CASSQDRRVGNEKLFF TGTGCCAGCAGCCAAGATCGCAGGGTGGGGAATGAAAAACTGTTTTTT
TRBJ2-7 - - TRBV20-1 CSARVAASYEQYF TGCAGTGCTAGAGTGGCCGCATCCTACGAGCAGTACTTC
TRBJ2-1 TRBD2 - TRBV6-1 CASSEWRGGRGRGNEQFF TGTGCCAGCAGTGAATGGCGTGGCGGGAGGGGACGGGGGAATGAGCAGTTCTTC
TRBJ2-7 - few TRBV20-1 CSARGMGTYEQYF TGCAGTGCTAGAGGAATGGGTACCTACGAGCAGTACTTC
TRBJ2-5 - - TRBV29-1 CSVLPTGKETQYF TGCAGCGTCCTTCCCACAGGGAAAGAGACCCAGTACTTC
TRBJ2-3 TRBD2 - TRBV6-5 CASSHILAGPTDTQYF TGTGCCAGCAGTCACATACTAGCGGGGCCCACAGATACGCAGTATTTT
TRBJ2-5 - - TRBV5-5 CASRAGRQETQYF TGTGCCAGCAGGGCAGGGAGGCAAGAGACCCAGTACTTC